Listed below are T cell receptor beta chains from one sample, sequenced in a study of cytomegalovirus exposure and HLA in healthy donors. The repertoire was sequenced with immunoSEQ multiplex PCR; TCRdb's copy has only in-frame clones and lacks some. The table shows about 150,000 clones, with around four fifths occurring only once. The sample was PBMCs. The receptor set was obtained from a man younger than 35 in good health and CMV-seronegative. Each CDR3 is given with its conserved first and last residue. A D gene is named only where the DNA matches it firmly. Only some rows state a clone size, as once, few, many or a class for expanded clones.

clone size,V gene,D gene,J gene,CDR3 DNA,CDR3 protein
NA,TRBV2,NA,TRBJ1-4,TGTGCCAGCATTCAGGGAGGCGAAAAACTGTTTTTT,CASIQGGEKLFF
NA,TRBV19,NA,TRBJ1-2,TGTGCCAGTAGACCCCCTCAAACAGGGTATGGCTACACCTTC,CASRPPQTGYGYTF
NA,TRBV5-1,TRBD2,TRBJ2-1,TGCGCCAGCAGCTTGGTAGCGGGAATTAACAATGAGCAGTTCTTC,CASSLVAGINNEQFF
NA,TRBV10-3,NA,TRBJ1-2,TGTGCCATCAGAAGACGGGAAATGTACACCTTC,CAIRRREMYTF
NA,TRBV6-1,TRBD1,TRBJ1-5,TGTGCCAGCACCCACGGGACAGCCAGCAATCAGCCCCAGCATTTT,CASTHGTASNQPQHF
NA,TRBV6-1,TRBD2,TRBJ2-3,TGTGCCAGCAGTGATCCCCGGACTAGCGGGAGGGATACGCAGTATTTT,CASSDPRTSGRDTQYF
NA,TRBV27,TRBD1,TRBJ2-4,TGTGCCAGCAGCCCTCTGATGAGGGGGCGGATTGCCAAAAACATTCAGTACTTC,CASSPLMRGRIAKNIQYF
few,TRBV7-9,NA,TRBJ1-5,TGTGCCAGCAGCTTAGGAGGAGGGCCTAGCAATCAGCCCCAGCATTTT,CASSLGGGPSNQPQHF
few,TRBV6-5,NA,TRBJ1-5,TGTGCCAGCAGTTACTCGACAGGTGGGCAGCCCCAGCATTTT,CASSYSTGGQPQHF
NA,TRBV12-5,TRBD1,TRBJ2-2,TGTGCTAGTGGTCCCTACTGGGACAGGGAAAACACCGGGGAGCTGTTTTTT,CASGPYWDRENTGELFF
NA,TRBV15,TRBD2,TRBJ2-1,TGTGCCACCACCACGGGGGGGGAGGGATACAATGAGCAGTTCTTC,CATTTGGEGYNEQFF
once,TRBV5-1,TRBD1,TRBJ2-2,TGCGCCAGCAGCTTGGTGGGACAGGGGGCGCCGACCGGGGAGCTGTTTTTT,CASSLVGQGAPTGELFF
NA,TRBV30,NA,TRBJ1-1,TGTGCCTGGAGTCACTTCGGAGGCACTGAAGCTTTCTTT,CAWSHFGGTEAFF
NA,TRBV28,NA,TRBJ1-5,TGTGCCAGCAGTTTACTGGTCAGAAACCAGCCCCAGCATTTT,CASSLLVRNQPQHF
NA,TRBV7-2,NA,TRBJ1-1,TGTGCCAGCAGCAAACAGGGTATGAACACTGAAGCTTTCTTT,CASSKQGMNTEAFF
once,TRBV25-1,NA,TRBJ2-7,TGTGCCAGCAACGGGAAAGCTTCCTACGAGCAGTACTTC,CASNGKASYEQYF
few,TRBV7-3,NA,TRBJ1-3,TGTGCCAGCAGCCCCGGTGGAAACACCATATATTTT,CASSPGGNTIYF
NA,TRBV5-1,TRBD1,TRBJ2-7,TGCGCCAGCAGCTTGGGACGGGACAGGGACTACGAGCAGTACTTC,CASSLGRDRDYEQYF
NA,TRBV7-6,TRBD2,TRBJ2-2,TGTGCCAGCAGCTTAGAGTTCCCGGGGGGAAGCGGGGACACCGGGGAGCTGTTTTTT,CASSLEFPGGSGDTGELFF
NA,TRBV7-3,NA,TRBJ2-6,TGTGCCAGCAGCTTAATTGCTAGCTCTGGGGCCAACGTCCTGACTTTC,CASSLIASSGANVLTF
NA,TRBV5-4,TRBD1,TRBJ1-2,TGTGCCAGCAGCTTGGAGACAGGGGAGGGCTACACCTTC,CASSLETGEGYTF
few,TRBV7-2,TRBD2,TRBJ2-1,TGTGCCAGCAGCACTCGGACTAGCGGAATGCACAATGAGCAGTTCTTC,CASSTRTSGMHNEQFF
NA,TRBV2,NA,TRBJ2-7,TGTGCCAGCAGTGAGATCGTCGGGTACGAGCAGTACTTC,CASSEIVGYEQYF
once,TRBV10-3,NA,TRBJ1-1,TGTGCCATCAGTGGCGGGTACACTGAAGCTTTCTTT,CAISGGYTEAFF
NA,TRBV19,NA,TRBJ2-1,TGTGCCAGTAGTATCGGGCAGGGTAATGAGCAGTTCTTC,CASSIGQGNEQFF
NA,TRBV5-6,TRBD1,TRBJ2-7,TGTGCCAGCACATATTACCGGGACAGAACCTACGAGCAGTACTTC,CASTYYRDRTYEQYF
NA,TRBV5-1,TRBD2,TRBJ2-5,TGCGCCAGCATTGCGACTAGCGGGAGGGCCCGGGAGACCCAGTACTTC,CASIATSGRARETQYF
NA,TRBV7-9,TRBD2,TRBJ2-1,TGTGCCAGCAGCCGGGGGGGGGCGAATGAGCAGTTCTTC,CASSRGGANEQFF
NA,TRBV7-9,TRBD2,TRBJ2-3,TGTTCCAGCAGCATTGGGACTAGCGGGAATGCAGATACGCAGTATTTT,CSSSIGTSGNADTQYF
NA,TRBV5-4,NA,TRBJ2-3,TGTGCCAGCAGCTTGGGATTCAGCGTTAGCACAGATACGCAGTATTTT,CASSLGFSVSTDTQYF
NA,TRBV5-6,TRBD1,TRBJ1-1,TGTGCCAGCAGCTTGGCCGCCGGGACAGGGTCGTCGAACACTGAAGCTTTCTTT,CASSLAAGTGSSNTEAFF
NA,TRBV30,NA,TRBJ2-1,TGTGCCTGGAGTGTTCGACGGGGAGCAGCCTACAATGAGCAGTTCTTC,CAWSVRRGAAYNEQFF
once,TRBV5-4,TRBD2,TRBJ2-7,TGTGCCAGCAGCTTGGAGCGGGGGGGCCGCTACGAGCAGTACTTC,CASSLERGGRYEQYF
NA,TRBV19,TRBD1,TRBJ1-2,TGTGCCAGTAGTAGCCATGGGACAGGCTATGGCTACACCTTC,CASSSHGTGYGYTF
NA,TRBV27,TRBD1,TRBJ2-2,TGTGCCAGCAGTTTACAGGGGGCCGGGGAGCTGTTTTTT,CASSLQGAGELFF
NA,TRBV19,NA,TRBJ2-5,TGTGCCAGTAGTATCAGGGGAGAGACCCAGTACTTC,CASSIRGETQYF
NA,TRBV6-4,TRBD1,TRBJ2-2,TGTGCCAGCAGTGACGGGCCAGGGGGCCCCGGGGAGCTGTTTTTT,CASSDGPGGPGELFF
NA,TRBV2,NA,TRBJ1-2,TGTGCCAGCAGTGGGCCCGACACCCGGCGAACTAACTATGGCTACACCTTC,CASSGPDTRRTNYGYTF
NA,TRBV18,NA,TRBJ1-3,TGTGCCAGCTCTTCCAGGGCGCAGACCGAGAGCTCTGGAAACACCATATATTTT,CASSSRAQTESSGNTIYF
NA,TRBV28,TRBD1,TRBJ2-7,TGTGCCAGCAGTTTAGGGACAGACACGGGGAGCTCCTACGAGCAGTACTTC,CASSLGTDTGSSYEQYF
NA,TRBV28,NA,TRBJ2-7,TGTGCCAGCAGTTCCAGCTCCTACGAGCAGTACTTC,CASSSSSYEQYF
NA,TRBV30,TRBD2,TRBJ2-1,TGTGCCTGGAGTCACCCAAGGACTAGCGGTTACAATGAGCAGTTCTTC,CAWSHPRTSGYNEQFF
NA,TRBV6-1,NA,TRBJ1-6,TGTGCCAGCATCGACAGCTCCTATAATTCACCCCTCCACTTT,CASIDSSYNSPLHF
NA,TRBV6-5,TRBD2,TRBJ2-3,TGTGCCAGCTCCTTCGGGGGGAGATGGGATACGCAGTATTTT,CASSFGGRWDTQYF
few,TRBV9,NA,TRBJ1-3,TGTGCCAGCAGCCTCCCCCCTGGAAACACCATATATTTT,CASSLPPGNTIYF
once,TRBV6-6,NA,TRBJ1-2,TGTGTCTCTTTTGGACCGGGAGGGGATGGCTACACCTTC,CVSFGPGGDGYTF
NA,TRBV5-1,NA,TRBJ2-5,TGCGCCAGCAGCCCCCCCGGGGGCCAAGAGACCCAGTACTTC,CASSPPGGQETQYF
NA,TRBV5-4,NA,TRBJ2-7,TGTGCCAGCAGCTTGGTATTGGCTAGCGATTCCTACGAGCAGTACTTC,CASSLVLASDSYEQYF
NA,TRBV29-1,TRBD2,TRBJ2-1,TGCAGCGTTGGGGGACTAGCCGTATACAATGAGCAGTTCTTC,CSVGGLAVYNEQFF
NA,TRBV28,NA,TRBJ1-4,TGTGCCAGCAGTAAAATGTTCGGAGGCAATGAAAAACTGTTTTTT,CASSKMFGGNEKLFF
NA,TRBV4-2,NA,TRBJ2-1,TGTGCCAGCAGCCAAGAACTAGCCCCCTACAATGAGCAGTTCTTC,CASSQELAPYNEQFF
NA,TRBV4-3,NA,TRBJ2-3,TGCGCCAGCAGCCTCGACAGAACCGATACGCAGTATTTT,CASSLDRTDTQYF
once,TRBV7-2,NA,TRBJ1-5,TGTGCCAGCAGCCCAGAAGGCAATCAGCCCCAGCATTTT,CASSPEGNQPQHF